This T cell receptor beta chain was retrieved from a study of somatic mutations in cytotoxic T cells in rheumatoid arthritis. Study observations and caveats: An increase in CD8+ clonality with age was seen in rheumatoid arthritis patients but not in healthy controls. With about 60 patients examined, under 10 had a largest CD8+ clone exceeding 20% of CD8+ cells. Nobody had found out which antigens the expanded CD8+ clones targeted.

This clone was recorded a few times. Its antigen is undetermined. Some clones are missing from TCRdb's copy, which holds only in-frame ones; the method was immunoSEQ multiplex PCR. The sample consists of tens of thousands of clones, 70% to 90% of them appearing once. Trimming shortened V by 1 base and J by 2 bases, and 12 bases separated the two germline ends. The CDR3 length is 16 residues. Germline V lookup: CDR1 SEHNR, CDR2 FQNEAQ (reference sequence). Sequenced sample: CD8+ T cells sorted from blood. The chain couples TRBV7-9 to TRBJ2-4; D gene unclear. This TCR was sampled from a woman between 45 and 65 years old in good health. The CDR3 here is CASSLGSDGPKNIQYF. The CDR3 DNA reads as TGTGCCAGCAGCTTAGGGTCGGACGGGCCCAAAAACATTCAGTACTTC. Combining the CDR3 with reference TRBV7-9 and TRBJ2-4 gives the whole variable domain DTGVSQNPRHKITKRGQNVTFRCDPISEHNRLYWYRQTLGQGPEFLTYFQNEAQLEKSRLLSDRFSAERPKGSFSTLEIQRTEQGDSAMYLCASSLGSDGPKNIQYFGAGTRLSVL.